The 29 T cell receptor beta chains listed next were all sequenced from one sample in a study of CD8 T cells in ankylosing spondylitis. TCRdb reprocessed the 5' RACE reads via MiXCR and lists one record per CDR3 protein. The top ten hold about 8.9% of the sample, which has tens of thousands of distinct CDR3 sequences, 6.5% to 8% seen once. Material: blood, either unsorted or a sorted T cell fraction (not recorded which). The receptors were gathered from a female donor with ankylosing spondylitis or in good health (not recorded which).

This clonotype has a count of ten or more. The chain carries TRBV20-1 and TRBJ2-1; 7 bases match TRBD2. The CDR3 runs 14 residues. Trimming took 2 bases from V and 3 from J; bases not matched to a gene: 4. The germline gives CDR1 DFQATT, CDR2 SNEGSKA (reference sequence). CDR3: CSARRRDYYNEQFF. In nucleotides, the CDR3 is TGCAGTGCTAGAAGGCGGGACTACTACAATGAGCAGTTCTTC.

A few counts support this clonotype. V gene TRBV2 combines with J gene TRBJ2-7; unclear D gene. The V end was cut by 1 base, the J end by 10 bases, with 11 bases between. The CDR3 spans 12 residues. CDR1 and CDR2 from the germline V gene are SNHLY and FYNNEI. The CDR3 region is CASSEDRLTQYV. The DNA for the CDR3 is TGTGCCAGCAGTGAAGATAGGTTGACACAGTACGTC.

This clonotype appeared many times. Relative to the germline gene, one junction end is altered; a read error may explain this. This chain links TRBV2 with TRBJ2-1; TRBD2 matches 9 bases. The CDR3 covers 12 residues. Germline CDR1 SNHLY, CDR2 FYNNEI. This CDR3 is CASERVGTSRIF. CDR3 coding DNA: TGTGCCAGCGAGCGGGTGGGGACTAGCAGGATCTTC.

This clonotype was found many times. The chain joins TRBV5-1 to TRBJ1-6, with D uncertain. Germline values: CDR1 SGHRS, CDR2 YFSETQ. The length of the CDR3 is 14 residues. Trimming pared 3 bases from V and 8 bases from J, leaving 12 bases between. This CDR3 is CASSSAPGDSPLHF. Written as DNA, the CDR3 is TGCGCCAGCAGCTCGGCCCCCGGGGATTCACCCCTCCACTTT. The full variable domain, in which reference TRBV5-1 and TRBJ1-6 provide the parts outside the CDR3, is KAGVTQTPRYLIKTRGQQVTLSCSPISGHRSVSWYQQTPGQGLQFLFEYFSETQRNKGNFPGRFSGRQFSNSRSEMNVSTLELGDSALYLCASSSAPGDSPLHFGNGTRLTVT.

This clonotype was found many times. This chain uses TRBV28 with TRBJ2-7, with D perhaps TRBD1 (6 bases). V was clipped by 2 bases and J by 6 bases, with 8 bases between them. Germline loops: CDR1 MDHEN, CDR2 SYDVKM. The CDR3 is 12 amino acids. CDR3 sequence: CASSLTRGEQYV. The CDR3 bases are TGTGCCAGCAGTTTAACCAGGGGCGAGCAGTACGTC.

This clonotype was counted only a few times. The chain joins TRBV7-2 to TRBJ2-5; 11 nucleotides match TRBD2. J lost 2 bases, V lost 3 bases, and 2 bases had no gene match. Germline loops: CDR1 SGHTA, CDR2 FQGNSA. This CDR3 comprises 15 residues. The CDR3 spells CASSFSGGGQETQYF. The CDR3 DNA follows: TGTGCCAGCAGCTTTAGCGGGGGGGGACAAGAGACCCAGTACTTC.

This clonotype was counted many times. CDR3 residues: CASSEQSRHTQYF. Written as DNA, the CDR3 is TGTGCCAGCAGTGAACAGTCAAGGCATACGCAGTATTTT. V is TRBV25-1 and J is TRBJ2-3; D gene unclear. Trimming removed 2 bases from V and 7 bases from J, with 10 bases in between. CDR1 and CDR2 from the germline V gene are MGHDK and SYGVNS. CDR3 length: 13 amino acids. The full variable domain, with the rest looked up from reference TRBV25-1 and TRBJ2-3, is EADIYQTPRYLVIGTGKKITLECSQTMGHDKMYWYQQDPGMELHLIHYSYGVNSTEKGDLSSESTVSRIRTEHFPLTLESARPSHTSQYLCASSEQSRHTQYFGPGTRLTVL.

The CDR3 is CASSYSTTGSYSNQPQHF. The CDR3 nucleotides are TGTGCCAGCAGTTACTCCACCACAGGGTCGTATAGCAATCAGCCCCAGCATTTT. The chain has TRBV6-5 and TRBJ1-5, with D perhaps matching TRBD1 (6 bases). V lost 0 bases to trimming and J lost 0 bases, with 15 bases between them. CDR1 is MNHEY, CDR2 SVGAGI, per germline. The CDR3 runs to 18 residues.

The table lists this clonotype with many counts. This rearrangement joins TRBV20-1 to TRBJ1-6; no clear D. Trimming removed 6 bases from V and 2 bases from J, with 14 bases in between. Germline CDR1 and CDR2: DFQATT and SNEGSKA (reference sequence). The CDR3 is 15 amino acids. CDR3 DNA: TGCAGTGCGCAGGACGAAGTCGCCTATAATTCACCCCTCCACTTT. Amino acids: CSAQDEVAYNSPLHF.

There are many counts of this clonotype. V is TRBV29-1 and J is TRBJ1-2; 7 nucleotides align to TRBD1. V lost 4 bases, J lost 4 bases, and 6 bases stayed unmatched. CDR1 is SQVTM and CDR2 is ANQGSEA in the germline V gene. The CDR3 has 13 residues. CDR3 loop: CSVGVGQSYGYTF. DNA of the CDR3: TGCAGCGTTGGTGTGGGACAGAGCTATGGCTACACCTTC.

This clonotype was recorded at least ten times. The chain carries TRBV5-1 and TRBJ2-2; D not certain. The germline CDR1 and CDR2 sequences are SGHRS and YFSETQ. CDR3 size: 15 residues. Trimming took off 4 bases at V and 1 base at J, with 11 bases between the two ends. The CDR3 protein is CASSDGRRNTGELFF. For the CDR3, the DNA is TGCGCCAGCAGCGACGGACGGAGGAACACCGGGGAGCTGTTTTTT. The complete variable domain, with remaining parts taken from reference TRBV5-1 and TRBJ2-2, reads KAGVTQTPRYLIKTRGQQVTLSCSPISGHRSVSWYQQTPGQGLQFLFEYFSETQRNKGNFPGRFSGRQFSNSRSEMNVSTLELGDSALYLCASSDGRRNTGELFFGEGSRLTVL.

This clonotype was detected a few times. J is TRBJ2-3 and V is TRBV6-2 or TRBV6-3; the D gene is possibly TRBD1 (5 bases). V was pared by 6 bases and J by 4 bases, with 23 bases between. CDR3 size: 17 residues. Germline V CDR1 and CDR2: MNHEY, SVGEGT. CDR3 sequence: CASRRVNRQLQSDTQYF. In DNA, the CDR3 is TGTGCCAGCAGAAGGGTCAATCGACAGCTGCAGTCAGATACGCAGTATTTT.

This clonotype came up many times. V usage is TRBV20-1 and J usage is TRBJ1-1; D is ambiguous. This CDR3 is 14 amino acids long. The germline CDR1 and CDR2 sequences are DFQATT and SNEGSKA (reference sequence). Trimming stripped 6 bases from V and 1 base from J, with 15 bases between. CDR3 protein: CSAPTVDPNTEAFF. The DNA for the CDR3 is TGCAGTGCCCCGACGGTAGACCCGAACACTGAAGCTTTCTTT.

In its sample, this clonotype was seen many times. The gene calls are TRBV2 and TRBJ2-2; 7 bases agree with TRBD1. Per germline, CDR1 SNHLY and CDR2 FYNNEI. The CDR3 is 15 residues long. Trimming removed 8 bases from V and 6 bases from J; junction bases left unmatched: 12. The CDR3 reads CASRPNRGTAGELFF. The CDR3 region has the DNA TGTGCCAGCCGACCGAACAGGGGAACGGCCGGGGAGCTGTTTTTT. The full variable domain, in which reference TRBV2 and TRBJ2-2 provide the parts outside the CDR3, is EPEVTQTPSHQVTQMGQEVILRCVPISNHLYFYWYRQILGQKVEFLVSFYNNEISEKSEIFDDQFSVERPDGSNFTLKIRSTKLEDSAMYFCASRPNRGTAGELFFGEGSRLTVL.

The sample holds many counts of this clonotype. The chain combines TRBV12-3 or TRBV12-4 with TRBJ1-2; tentative D call: TRBD1 (5 bases). With 1 base removed from V and 8 bases from J, the gap between germline ends came to 11 bases. The CDR3 is 13 amino acids. The DNA for the CDR3 is TGTGCCAGCAGTTTAGGGGCAGGGATCGGCTACACCTTC. Translating it yields CASSLGAGIGYTF.

Only a few counts were recorded for this clonotype. The CDR3 region has the DNA TGTGCCACCAGTGTTGGGGGGGGACCTTACAATGAGCAGTTCTTC. Amino acids: CATSVGGGPYNEQFF. The rearrangement uses TRBV24-1 and TRBJ2-1, with 7 bases that match TRBD2. Germline V CDR1 and CDR2: KGHDR, SFDVKD. This CDR3 has 15 amino acids. V shed 5 bases, J shed 4 bases, and the junction held 7 bases outside the gene matches.

This clonotype has at least ten counts. The rearrangement links TRBV27 to TRBJ1-5, with D maybe TRBD1 (5 bases). CDR1 is MNHEY and CDR2 is SMNVEV in the germline V gene (reference sequence). The CDR3 is 14 residues long. Between the trimmed V and J ends, which lost 2 bases and 6 bases, there was a span of 11 bases. CDR3 sequence: CASSLRRGGQPQHF. The CDR3 coding sequence is TGTGCCAGCAGTTTAAGAAGGGGCGGTCAGCCCCAGCATTTT.

The sample holds many counts of this clonotype. Here the CDR3 DNA reads TGTGCCGTAACCGGGGGATTCGCTGAAGCTTTCTTT. Its translation is CAVTGGFAEAFF. The chain joins TRBV12-3 or TRBV12-4 to TRBJ1-1; tentative D call: TRBD1 (5 bases). Trimming took 11 bases from V and 6 from J, leaving 16 bases between them. CDR3 size: 12 residues.

This clonotype was detected ten times or more. CDR3 bases: TGTGCCAGCAGCCAAGACTTTCAACTAGCGGGGAACATTCAGTACTTC. This gives the protein CASSQDFQLAGNIQYF. The genes are TRBV4-2 and TRBJ2-4; 10 nucleotides align to TRBD2. This CDR3 is 16 amino acids long. V shed 0 bases, J shed 7 bases, and the junction held 6 bases outside the gene matches. Germline CDR1 is LGHNA and CDR2 is YNFKEQ.

This clonotype showed up many times. The chain carries TRBV24-1 and TRBJ2-5; the D is unclear. CDR1 and CDR2 (germline): KGHDR, SFDVKD. The CDR3 covers 15 residues. V lost 2 bases and J lost 5, with 14 bases in between. The CDR3 loop reads CATSDSTTMGETQYF. The CDR3 nucleotides are TGTGCCACCAGTGATTCGACCACGATGGGGGAGACCCAGTACTTC.

This clonotype was detected many times. The V gene is TRBV29-1, the J gene TRBJ2-7, with 8 bases lining up with TRBD1. CDR1 is SQVTM and CDR2 is ANQGSEA in the germline V gene. Unmatched junction bases numbered 4, after V lost 2 bases and J lost 4 bases. The CDR3 spans 13 residues. The CDR3 spells CSVEQGASYEQYF. Written as DNA, the CDR3 is TGCAGCGTTGAACAGGGGGCGAGTTACGAGCAGTACTTC.

In its sample, this clonotype was seen many times. The gene calls are TRBV7-6 and TRBJ2-5; weak D call: TRBD1 (5 bases). With 5 bases removed from V and 1 base from J, the gap between germline ends came to 14 bases. This CDR3 contains 15 residues. CDR1 is SGHVS, CDR2 FNYEAQ, per germline. In nucleotides, the CDR3 is TGTGCCAGCAGCCTCTTGCAGGACACCCAAGAGACCCAGTACTTC. Amino acid sequence: CASSLLQDTQETQYF.

This clonotype was picked up many times. In nucleotides, the CDR3 is TGCAGCGTTCAAGGCGGACAGCTAAACACTGAAGCTTTCTTT. The encoded protein is CSVQGGQLNTEAFF. The rearrangement joins TRBV29-1 to TRBJ1-1; D is possibly TRBD1 (6 bases). The CDR3 contains 14 residues. V lost 5 bases and J lost 2, with 15 bases in between. The germline CDR1 and CDR2 sequences are SQVTM and ANQGSEA.

This clonotype was observed at least ten times. The CDR3 nucleotides are TGTGCCAGCAGTTACTCCCAGGGTTTAGGCACAGATACGCAGTATTTT. Its translation is CASSYSQGLGTDTQYF. The chain couples TRBV6-5 to TRBJ2-3; possible D gene TRBD1, 5 bases. The CDR3 has 16 amino acids. V shed 0 bases and J shed 1 base, with 11 bases lying between them. Germline-derived CDR1 and CDR2 are MNHEY and SVGAGI.

This clonotype turned up a few times. V gene TRBV6-2 or TRBV6-3 combines with J gene TRBJ2-1, with 7 bases fitting TRBD2. This CDR3 contains 17 residues. Germline V gives CDR1 MNHEY, CDR2 SVGEGT. The V and J ends lost 6 bases and 5 bases, in that order; junction bases with no gene match: 16. The CDR3 nucleotides are TGTGCCAGCAGACCGTTCGGCTTCTTTGGGGGGGACAATGAGCAGTTCTTC. Encoded protein: CASRPFGFFGGDNEQFF.

This clonotype appeared many times. The chain employs TRBV9 and TRBJ1-1; D is possibly TRBD1 (6 bases). The CDR3 contains 11 residues. CDR1 is SGDLS, CDR2 YYNGEE, per germline. V was trimmed by 6 bases and J by 3 bases, leaving 6 bases between them. The CDR3 nucleotides read TGTGCCAGCAAGGGGGACACTGAAGCTTTCTTT. It encodes CASKGDTEAFF.

V gene TRBV4-3 combines with J gene TRBJ1-1; TRBD1 is a possible D gene (5 bases). Trimming removed 2 bases at V and 3 bases at J, with 13 bases between. Looked up from germline, CDR1 is LGHNA and CDR2 is YSLEER. This CDR3 has 15 amino acids. CDR3 nucleotides: TGCGCCAGCAGCCAAACCACCTTAGGGGACACTGAAGCTTTCTTT. Its protein is CASSQTTLGDTEAFF.

This clonotype has ten or more counts. The chain couples TRBV20-1 to TRBJ2-1; 7 bases agree with TRBD1. V lost 0 bases, J lost 4 bases, and 6 bases stayed unmatched. The CDR3 spans 15 residues. Germline V gene sequence: CDR1 DFQATT, CDR2 SNEGSKA (reference sequence). The CDR3 loop reads CSARDRGGLYNEQFF. In DNA, the CDR3 is TGCAGTGCTAGAGATCGAGGGGGCCTATACAATGAGCAGTTCTTC.

Many counts were recorded for this clonotype. This chain uses TRBV5-1 with TRBJ1-2, with a possible D match to TRBD1 (5 bases). Germline CDR1 SGHRS, CDR2 YFSETQ. CDR3 length: 14 amino acids. V gave up 4 bases and J gave up 2 bases, with 12 bases separating them. CDR3 residues: CASSLLGDNYGYTF. For the CDR3, the DNA is TGCGCCAGCAGCCTATTAGGGGACAACTATGGCTACACCTTC. Together with reference TRBV5-1 and TRBJ1-2, the CDR3 gives the full variable domain: KAGVTQTPRYLIKTRGQQVTLSCSPISGHRSVSWYQQTPGQGLQFLFEYFSETQRNKGNFPGRFSGRQFSNSRSEMNVSTLELGDSALYLCASSLLGDNYGYTFGSGTRLTVV.